This T cell receptor (beta chain) was retrieved from a study of T cell changes during pregnancy in multiple sclerosis. Clones were read by immunoSEQ multiplex PCR, and TCRdb kept only the in-frame ones, dropping some. The data show 130,000 or so clones, about 95% seen once. This CDR3 is 13 amino acids long. The germline gives CDR1 MNHNS, CDR2 SASEGT. The V and J ends lost 6 bases and 5 bases respectively, with 14 bases between them. This rearrangement joins TRBV6-1 to TRBJ2-7; a weak D match, TRBD2 (5 bases). The origin of this receptor is a female donor with multiple sclerosis, enrolled in a pregnancy study. The source material was peripheral blood, sampled after pregnancy. The CDR3 DNA sequence: TGTGCCAGCAGCGGGATGGGTCTCAACGAGCAGTACTTC. This encodes CASSGMGLNEQYF.